These 11 T cell receptor beta chains came from one sample sequenced in a study of T cells in women clearing cervical HPV infection. Measured with immunoSEQ multiplex PCR; TCRdb has only the in-frame clones, and not every one. Here the sample table reports under 20,000 clones. The sample was blood buffy coat. These receptors were collected from a woman between 18 and 75 years old with a cervical HPV16 infection that either progressed to CIN3+ or cleared (not recorded which).

This clone is classed as medium-sized (0.01 to 0.1%) by frequency. The read stops 3 residues short of the end of the CDR3; the missing end is completed from the germline J gene. The chain couples TRBV18 to TRBJ1-2, with D unclear. The CDR3 is 14 residues long. The germline CDR1 and CDR2 sequences are KGHSH and LQKENI. V was shortened by 0 bases and J by 4 bases, with 9 bases between the two germline ends. CDR3 sequence reads: CASSPPGSSYGYTF. The CDR3 bases that were read are TGTGCCAGCTCACCACCGGGCAGCTCCTATGGC.

To note about this clone: The missing CDR3 end, 3 residues past where the read stops, is filled in from the germline J gene. The rearrangement links TRBV9 to TRBJ2-7; 7 bases are shared with TRBD1. The CDR3 runs to 15 residues. V was clipped by 2 bases and J by 4 bases; unmatched bases: 9. CDR1 and CDR2 (germline): SGDLS, YYNGEE. CDR3 protein: CASSVERTGPYEQYF. Partial CDR3 DNA: TGTGCCAGCAGCGTTGAACGGACAGGACCGTACGAG. The entire variable domain, with the rest obtained from reference TRBV9 and TRBJ2-7, is as follows: DSGVTQTPKHLITATGQRVTLRCSPRSGDLSVYWYQQSLDQGLQFLIQYYNGEERAKGNILERFSAQQFPDLHSELNLSSLELGDSALYFCASSVERTGPYEQYFGPGTRLTVT.

As for this clone: The read terminates 3 residues before the CDR3 end, so the remaining end is supplied by the germline J gene. The gene calls are TRBV20-1 and TRBJ2-2, with D perhaps TRBD2 (6 bases). The CDR3 is 14 amino acids. Germline CDR1 and CDR2: DFQATT and SNEGSKA (reference sequence). The part of the CDR3 DNA that was read is TGCAGTGCTAGAGTTGCGGGAAATAATTCACCG. It yields the protein CSARVAGNNSP. The CDR3 reads in full as CSARVAGNNSPLFF.

In the case of this clone: A junction end diverges from the germline sequence, so it may reflect a read error. Coverage ceases 3 residues before the CDR3 finishes, and the germline J gene fills in the end. Other DNA sequences of this sample code for an identical CDR3. The rearrangement uses TRBV30 and TRBJ1-3, with D perhaps matching TRBD1 (6 bases). This CDR3 contains 13 residues. Germline assignment: CDR1 GTSNPN and CDR2 SVGIG (reference sequence). CDR3 loop: CASLQGAGNTIYF. Partial CDR3 DNA: TGTGCCTCCTTACAGGGAGCTGGAAACACG.

This clone is medium-sized by frequency. Read sequence stops 3 residues before the CDR3 end, and the germline J gene provides the missing end. This chain links TRBV10-1 with TRBJ2-2; maybe TRBD1 (6 bases). V shed 6 bases and J shed 5 bases, with 13 bases lying between them. The CDR3 spans 14 residues. Looked up from germline, CDR1 is WNHNN and CDR2 is SYGVQD (reference sequence). The CDR3 bases that were read are TGCGCCAGCAGCCACAGGGAAAGGACCGGGGAG. Translating gives CASSHRERTGE. The entire CDR3 reads CASSHRERTGELFF.

Comments on this clone: The CDR3 end is not reached by the read, which stops 3 residues before it; the germline J gene fills it in. This rearrangement joins TRBV19 to TRBJ1-5; perhaps TRBD1 as D (5 bases). The CDR3 runs 12 residues. Germline V CDR1 and CDR2: LNHDA, SQIVND (reference sequence). The V and J ends lost 8 bases and 7 bases respectively, with 12 bases between them. The CDR3 protein is CASGQGSQPQHF. The CDR3 bases that were read are TGTGCCAGTGGTCAGGGTAGCCAGCCC.

In regard to this clone: The read terminates 3 residues ahead of where the CDR3 ends, so the germline J gene completes it. The rearrangement uses TRBV11-2 and TRBJ1-1; tentative D call: TRBD1 (6 bases). V was shortened by 4 bases and J by 1 base, with 7 bases between the two germline ends. CDR1 is SGHAT, CDR2 FQNNGV, per germline. This CDR3 is built from 13 residues. CDR3 DNA (partial): TGTGCCAGCAGCTGGGGACAGAACACTGAA. Protein: CASSWGQNTE. The CDR3 in its entirety is CASSWGQNTEAFF.

In regard to this clone: The CDR3 goes on 3 residues after the read ends, and that part is filled in from the germline J gene. This chain connects TRBV7-2 to TRBJ2-7; tentatively, D is TRBD1 (7 bases). The CDR3 totals 15 residues. V lost 5 bases to trimming and J lost 4 bases, with 18 bases between them. From germline, CDR1 is SGHTA and CDR2 FQGNSA. CDR3 loop: CASSPGGRGKYEQYF. The DNA read from the CDR3 is TGTGCCAGCAGCCCCGGGGGCAGGGGGAAATACGAG.

Notes on this clone: The read is 3 residues too short to cover the CDR3 end, so that end is filled in from the germline J gene. The chain joins TRBV30 to TRBJ2-7, with D possibly TRBD2 on 7 matching bases. CDR1 and CDR2 (germline): GTSNPN, SVGIG (reference sequence). CDR3 length: 12 amino acids. With 6 bases removed from V and 5 bases from J, the gap between germline ends came to 14 bases. This CDR3 reads CACREGGDEQYF. The sequenced CDR3 bases are TGTGCCTGCCGGGAAGGGGGGGACGAG.

As for this clone: The CDR3 end lies 3 residues beyond the end of the read and is filled in from the germline J gene. V gene TRBV29-1 combines with J gene TRBJ1-1; D unclear. V lost 0 bases, J lost 1 base, and 12 bases lay in between. This CDR3 has 15 amino acids. The germline V gene encodes CDR1 SQVTM and CDR2 ANQGSEA. The CDR3 loop reads CSVEDAFGRNTEAFF. The part of the CDR3 DNA that was read is TGCAGCGTTGAAGATGCCTTTGGGCGGAACACTGAA.

Note on this clone: The read halts 3 residues ahead of the CDR3 end, with the missing end drawn from the germline J gene. V gene TRBV7-6 combines with J gene TRBJ2-2, with 8 bases lining up with TRBD1. The germline CDR1 and CDR2 sequences are SGHVS and FNYEAQ. CDR3 length: 17 residues. CDR3 loop: CASSLRPLQGADSPLFF. The CDR3 bases that were read are TGTGCCAGCAGCCTCCGGCCTCTTCAGGGGGCGGATTCACCG.